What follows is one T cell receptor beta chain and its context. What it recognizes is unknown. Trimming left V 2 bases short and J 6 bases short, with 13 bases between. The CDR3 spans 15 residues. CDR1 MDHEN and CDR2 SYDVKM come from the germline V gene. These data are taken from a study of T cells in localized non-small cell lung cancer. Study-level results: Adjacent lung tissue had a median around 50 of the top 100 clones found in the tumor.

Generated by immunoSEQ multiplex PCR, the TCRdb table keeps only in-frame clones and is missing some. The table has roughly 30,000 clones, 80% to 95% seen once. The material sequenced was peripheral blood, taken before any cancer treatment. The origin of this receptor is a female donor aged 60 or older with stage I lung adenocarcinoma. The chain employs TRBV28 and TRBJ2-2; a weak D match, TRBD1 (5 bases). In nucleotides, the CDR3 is TGTGCCAGCAGTTTAATCAGGGTGAGGTCCGGGGAGCTGTTTTTT. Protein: CASSLIRVRSGELFF.